The clone carrying this T cell receptor (beta chain) appeared once. The target antigen is unknown. PCR employed 60 Vbeta and 13 Jbeta primers. Profiled with immunoSEQ multiplex PCR; TCRdb holds only in-frame clones, not every one. The sample records around 170,000 clones, around 75% being singletons. The length of the CDR3 is 16 residues. V shed 5 bases, J shed 5 bases, and the junction held 7 bases outside the gene matches. The germline gives CDR1 MNHEY, CDR2 SMNVEV (reference sequence). This entry comes from a study of cytomegalovirus exposure and HLA in healthy donors. Regarding the study as a whole: The study designated about 160 TCR beta chains cytomegalovirus-associated.

The chain couples TRBV27 to TRBJ2-5, with 14 bases identical to TRBD2. Sequencing used PBMCs. The clonotype comes from a man in his forties in good health and CMV-seropositive. The CDR3 loop reads CASSPYGTSGGETQYF. In nucleotides, the CDR3 is TGTGCCAGCAGTCCCTACGGGACTAGCGGGGGTGAGACCCAGTACTTC.